The clone carrying this TCR beta chain was seen at least ten times. Its antigen remains unidentified. Ophthalmopathy patients had Clinical Activity Score at least 3, NOSPECS grade at least 4, duration under 3 months. Uncontrolled infection, other autoimmune disease, pregnancy or lactation excluded patients. From germline, CDR1 is SGHVS and CDR2 FQNEAQ. The V and J ends lost 2 bases and 0 bases respectively, with 5 bases between them. The CDR3 consists of 14 residues. The entry originates in a study of T cells in Graves' hyperthyroidism and ophthalmopathy. The study's findings and limits: The model predicted ophthalmopathy a median about 6.6 months before onset. Blood shared most expanded thyroid clonotypes above 0.001.

RNA transcripts provided the source from which TCR beta CDR3 regions were amplified. Primed by the HTBI set, a first-round RT-PCR was run on the TCR CDR3. TCRdb processed the multiplex PCR reads anew with MiXCR; each CDR3 protein has one entry. The table includes 300,000 to 450,000 distinct CDR3 sequences, about 18% detected once. The sample comprised blood. The receptor was derived from a man aged 18-30 years with Graves' ophthalmopathy. The chain has TRBV7-8 and TRBJ1-5; the D is unclear. The CDR3 region has the DNA TGTGCCAGCAGCTTACAGGTTAGCAATCAGCCCCAGCATTTT. Protein sequence: CASSLQVSNQPQHF. The variable domain in full, with the rest retrieved from reference TRBV7-8 and TRBJ1-5, is GAGVSQSPRYKVAKRGQDVALRCDPISGHVSLFWYQQALGQGPEFLTYFQNEAQLDKSGLPSDRFFAERPEGSVSTLKIQRTQQEDSAVYLCASSLQVSNQPQHFGDGTRLSIL.